This T cell receptor beta chain was sequenced during a study of identical twins. General study results and limits: Its conclusions, products of cross-sectional statistical analysis, did not come from following the same donors. A lower insertion count was a feature of abundant cord blood beta clonotypes, with no such feature in memory repertoires. Sharing of beta out-of-frame sequences by twins showed a weaker excess.

Notes on this clonotype: Its antigen is not identified.

TCRdb passed the 5' RACE reads through MiXCR, listing each CDR3 protein once. The data contain about 210,000 distinct CDR3 sequences, about a tenth of them singletons. There are 16 residues in the CDR3. After removal of 2 bases from V and 6 bases from J, the junction contained 4 bases not matched to a gene. Germline V gene data show CDR1 as KGHSH and CDR2 as LQKENI. There were only healthy Caucasians among the donors. The sequencing sample was made of memory (CD45RO+) T cells sorted from blood. The rearrangement links TRBV18 to TRBJ2-1; TRBD2 aligns across 13 bases. The TCR sequence derives from a young woman in good health. In DNA, the CDR3 is TGTGCCAGCTCACCAGTTACTAGCGGGAGGGGCAATGAGCAGTTCTTC. Protein: CASSPVTSGRGNEQFF.